This entry lists 26 T cell receptor beta chains sequenced from one sample in a study of CD8 T cells in ankylosing spondylitis. General study results and limits: A TCR beta motif made of several highly homologous variants seemed typical of ankylosing spondylitis blood.

No antigen is known for these receptors. A single record per CDR3 protein comes from TCRdb applying MiXCR to the 5' RACE reads. Of 500,000 or so distinct CDR3 sequences listed, under 5.5% are singletons. Sample: blood, either unsorted or a sorted T cell fraction (not recorded which). The receptors were gathered from a male donor with ankylosing spondylitis.

This clonotype was observed many times. J is TRBJ2-7 and V is TRBV20-1; D not resolved. CDR1 is DFQATT, CDR2 SNEGSKA, per germline (reference sequence). The CDR3 has 14 residues. Trimming pared 6 bases from V and 2 bases from J, leaving 17 bases between. The CDR3 region is CSAPSSGPPYEQYF. CDR3 coding DNA: TGCAGTGCCCCTAGTTCCGGGCCGCCCTACGAGCAGTACTTC.

This clonotype was picked up many times. The chain joins TRBV4-2 to TRBJ1-6; D may be TRBD1 (6 bases). The germline CDR1 and CDR2 sequences are LGHNA and YNFKEQ. The ends were cut back, 0 bases at V and 7 bases at J, with 16 bases in the middle. This CDR3 is 17 amino acids long. The CDR3 sequence: CASSQDIRQGLNSPLHF. The DNA for the CDR3 is TGTGCCAGCAGCCAAGATATTAGGCAGGGGCTGAATTCACCCCTCCACTTT.

In its sample, this clonotype was seen many times. The V and J genes are TRBV27 and TRBJ2-2, with D tentatively TRBD1 or TRBD2 (5 bases each). Trimming cost V 8 bases and J 4 bases, with 14 bases left between them. The CDR3 extends over 14 amino acids. Germline V gene sequence: CDR1 MNHEY, CDR2 SMNVEV (reference sequence). Here the CDR3 DNA reads TGTGCCAGCGGTTGGGGGACCCCCACCGGGGAGCTGTTTTTT. Amino acids: CASGWGTPTGELFF.

On this clonotype itself: A read error is possible here, since a much larger clone lies one base away. The rearrangement links TRBV29-1 to TRBJ2-7, with D uncertain. CDR3 length: 12 amino acids. Per germline, CDR1 SQVTM and CDR2 ANQGSEA. The CDR3: CRVTTRTYEQYF. The CDR3 DNA is TGCAGAGTCACGACACGTACCTACGAGCAGTACTTC.

This chain uses TRBV28 with TRBJ2-3, with D tentatively TRBD1 or TRBD2 (7 bases each). The V gene lost 6 bases and the J gene lost 3 bases, with 16 bases spanning the gap. The germline gives CDR1 MDHEN, CDR2 SYDVKM. CDR3 length equals 15 residues. CDR3 sequence reads: CASRTTGEGTDTQYF. CDR3 bases: TGTGCCAGCAGGACTACAGGGGAGGGAACAGATACGCAGTATTTT.

This clonotype was detected only a few times. This chain connects TRBV5-4 to TRBJ1-1; the match to TRBD1 covers 9 bases. Germline loops: CDR1 SGHNT, CDR2 YYREEE (reference sequence). Trimming removed 1 base from V and 6 bases from J; junction bases left unmatched: 10. This CDR3 spans 16 amino acids. Here the CDR3 DNA reads TGTGCCAGCAGCTTGAGGCATGGACAGGGGAGGGCTGAAGCTTTCTTT. Its translation is CASSLRHGQGRAEAFF.

This clonotype occurred many times. The V gene is TRBV12-3 or TRBV12-4, the J gene TRBJ2-7, with D perhaps given as TRBD1 or TRBD2 (5 bases each). The CDR3 has 15 amino acids. V was clipped by 5 bases and J by 2 bases, with 16 bases between them. CDR3 coding DNA: TGTGCCAGCAGTCTCACCCGGCAGGGACCCTACGAGCAGTACTTC. Amino acids: CASSLTRQGPYEQYF.

This clonotype came up a few times. The chain carries TRBV4-2 and TRBJ2-7, with 7 bases aligning to TRBD1. The CDR3 runs 15 residues. From germline, CDR1 is LGHNA and CDR2 YNFKEQ. The V and J ends lost 1 base and 4 bases, in that order; junction bases with no gene match: 7. The CDR3 DNA reads as TGTGCCAGCAGCCAAGGAAAAGGGGGCGGATACGAGCAGTACTTC. As protein: CASSQGKGGGYEQYF.

The table lists this clonotype with many counts. The rearrangement links TRBV6-1 to TRBJ1-5; D is possibly TRBD1 (5 bases). The CDR3 extends over 15 amino acids. Trimming removed 2 bases at V and 6 bases at J, with 14 bases between. The germline V gene has CDR1 MNHNS and CDR2 SASEGT. The CDR3 here is CASSESQGGSQPQHF. The CDR3 DNA reads TGTGCCAGCAGTGAAAGCCAGGGAGGGAGTCAGCCCCAGCATTTT.

The V gene is TRBV20-1, the J gene TRBJ2-3; 13 nucleotides agree with TRBD2. The CDR3 has 14 residues. J lost 2 bases, V lost 5 bases, and 1 base had no gene match. Germline CDR1 DFQATT, CDR2 SNEGSKA (reference sequence). The CDR3 is CSAGLAGDTDTQYF. The DNA of the CDR3 is TGCAGTGCTGGACTAGCGGGAGACACAGATACGCAGTATTTT.

This clonotype has ten or more counts. This CDR3 is CAIGGERQEETQYF. CDR3 sequence (DNA): TGTGCCATCGGCGGGGAGCGACAGGAGGAGACCCAGTACTTC. The chain uses TRBV10-3 and TRBJ2-5; D possibly matches TRBD1 or TRBD2 (6 bases each). V lost 8 bases and J lost 5, with 18 bases in between. The CDR3 contains 14 residues. Germline V gene lookup returns CDR1 ENHRY and CDR2 SYGVKD.

This clonotype was detected ten times or more. The V gene is TRBV9, the J gene TRBJ2-3; the D is unclear. The V and J ends lost 4 bases and 5 bases respectively, with 14 bases between them. Per germline, CDR1 SGDLS and CDR2 YYNGEE. The CDR3 length is 14 residues. CDR3 region: CASSRSSTGDTQYF. As DNA, the CDR3 is TGTGCCAGCAGCCGGTCTTCGACGGGAGATACGCAGTATTTT.

The sample holds many counts of this clonotype. The V call is TRBV30, the J call TRBJ1-1; 8 nucleotides align to TRBD1. The germline gives CDR1 GTSNPN, CDR2 SVGIG (reference sequence). This CDR3 spans 13 amino acids. With 8 bases clipped from V and 4 bases from J, the junction kept 9 bases outside the gene matches. Here the CDR3 DNA reads TGTGCCCGAAACCGACAGGGGACCACTGAAGCTTTCTTT. Amino acids: CARNRQGTTEAFF. Drawing the rest from reference TRBV30 and TRBJ1-1, the complete variable domain is SQTIHQWPATLVQPVGSPLSLECTVEGTSNPNLYWYRQAAGRGLQLLFYSVGIGQISSEVPQNLSASRPQDRQFILSSKKLLLSDSGFYLCARNRQGTTEAFFGQGTRLTVV.

This clonotype was recorded many times. The rearrangement links TRBV6-2 or TRBV6-3 to TRBJ2-1; D gene ambiguous. The CDR3 length is 14 residues. The V gene lost 4 bases and the J gene lost 2 bases, with 9 bases spanning the gap. Germline loops: CDR1 MNHEY, CDR2 SVGEGT. CDR3 amino acids: CASSFRPPYNEQFF. CDR3 coding DNA: TGTGCCAGCAGTTTTCGACCTCCCTACAATGAGCAGTTCTTC.

This clonotype was detected only a few times. V gene TRBV29-1 combines with J gene TRBJ2-5; TRBD2 aligns across 7 bases. Germline assignment: CDR1 SQVTM and CDR2 ANQGSEA. With V trimmed by 8 bases and J by 2 bases, 8 bases remained unmatched. This CDR3 is 13 amino acids long. The CDR3 DNA reads TGCAGCCTGGGGGGGATAGGGCAAGAGACCCAGTACTTC. Protein product: CSLGGIGQETQYF.

The table lists this clonotype with many counts. The chain combines TRBV5-1 with TRBJ1-1, with 7 bases that match TRBD1. CDR1 is SGHRS and CDR2 is YFSETQ in the germline V gene. V shed 4 bases and J 4 bases; nucleotides not matched to a gene: 10. The CDR3 consists of 15 residues. The CDR3 DNA sequence: TGCGCCAGCAGCAGTGAAGGGGGCCGTGGCACTGAAGCTTTCTTT. It is translated as CASSSEGGRGTEAFF.

This clonotype was counted many times. The chain carries TRBV7-8 and TRBJ1-2; TRBD1 might be the D (6 bases). V lost 6 bases, J lost 0 bases, and 14 bases lay in between. Germline CDR1 is SGHVS and CDR2 is FQNEAQ. CDR3 length: 15 residues. CDR3 sequence (DNA): TGTGCCAGCAGTTGGACAGACTACTCTAACTATGGCTACACCTTC. The encoded protein is CASSWTDYSNYGYTF.

This chain connects TRBV2 to TRBJ2-3; D call uncertain. The V gene's germline CDR1 is SNHLY and CDR2 FYNNEI. This CDR3 contains 12 residues. The V and J ends lost 8 bases and 3 bases respectively, with 9 bases between them. The CDR3 DNA reads as TGTGCCAGCCAGGAACCTACAGATACGCAGTATTTT. This encodes CASQEPTDTQYF.

This clonotype has at least ten counts. The genes are TRBV7-2 and TRBJ2-5, with 7 bases that match TRBD1. The CDR3 covers 14 residues. Trimming took 3 bases from V and 4 from J; bases not matched to a gene: 5. Germline CDR1 SGHTA, CDR2 FQGNSA. The CDR3 DNA sequence: TGTGCCAGCAGCTTTAGGGGGCTAGGAGAGACCCAGTACTTC. It yields the protein CASSFRGLGETQYF.

This clonotype was counted ten times or more. The chain couples TRBV4-2 to TRBJ2-7; weak D call: TRBD2 (6 bases). The CDR3 has 14 amino acids. Germline V lookup: CDR1 LGHNA, CDR2 YNFKEQ. With 6 bases removed from V and 5 bases from J, the gap between germline ends came to 17 bases. CDR3 sequence reads: CASSFGGRRDEQYF. The CDR3 nucleotides read TGTGCCAGCAGTTTCGGGGGTCGGCGCGACGAGCAGTACTTC.

This clonotype came up many times. This chain uses TRBV7-9 with TRBJ2-7, with a tentative D call TRBD2 (6 bases). Trimming took off 11 bases at V and 1 base at J, with 21 bases between the two ends. The CDR3 loop spans 15 amino acids. The V gene's germline CDR1 is SEHNR and CDR2 FQNEAQ (reference sequence). The CDR3 nucleotides are TGTGCCGGCCAAGGAGGGGCATCAGGGTCCTACGAGCAGTACTTC. Amino acid sequence: CAGQGGASGSYEQYF.

In this sample, this clonotype turned up many times. The J gene is TRBJ2-7, the V gene TRBV12-3 or TRBV12-4; perhaps TRBD2 as D (5 bases). Trimming took 4 bases from V and 6 from J, leaving 16 bases between them. This CDR3 has 14 residues. The CDR3 DNA reads TGTGCCAGCAGTTCACTCCTTAGTGGGAGCGAGCAGTACTTC. Encoded protein: CASSSLLSGSEQYF.

This clonotype was detected ten times or more. The chain recombines TRBV20-1 with TRBJ1-2, with 7 bases aligning to TRBD1. The germline V gene encodes CDR1 DFQATT and CDR2 SNEGSKA (reference sequence). This CDR3 comprises 13 residues. The junction had 6 bases not matched to a gene; V was cut back by 2 bases and J by 6 bases. CDR3 amino acids: CSARQGGLDGYTF. As DNA, the CDR3 is TGCAGTGCTAGACAGGGGGGCTTGGATGGCTACACCTTC.

This clonotype was seen at least ten times. The V gene is TRBV6-4, the J gene TRBJ2-2; D not resolved. The CDR3 runs 13 residues. CDR1 and CDR2 from the germline V gene are MRHNA and SNTAGT. V was trimmed by 5 bases and J by 6 bases, leaving 10 bases between them. CDR3 nucleotide sequence: TGTGCCAGCAGTAACAACACCGCCGGGGAGCTGTTTTTT. Translation gives CASSNNTAGELFF.

In this sample, this clonotype turned up many times. The chain carries TRBV29-1 and TRBJ1-1, with D unclear. Trimming removed 3 bases at V and 1 base at J, with 9 bases between. This CDR3 comprises 13 residues. Germline V gene lookup returns CDR1 SQVTM and CDR2 ANQGSEA. CDR3 nucleotides: TGCAGCGTTGAGGATACCCCGAACACTGAAGCTTTCTTT. It is translated as CSVEDTPNTEAFF.

This rearrangement joins TRBV27 to TRBJ2-3, with TRBD2 identical over 7 bases. V lost 1 base to trimming and J lost 3 bases; unmatched junction nucleotides: 13. CDR1 is MNHEY, CDR2 SMNVEV, per germline (reference sequence). This CDR3 is built from 18 residues. In nucleotides, the CDR3 is TGTGCCAGCAGTTTATTGGTCGGGTACGGGACTAAGACAGATACGCAGTATTTT. This gives the protein CASSLLVGYGTKTDTQYF.